Listed below are T cell receptor beta chains from one sample, sequenced in a study of Graves' ophthalmopathy and Graves' hyperthyroidism. Using its own MiXCR run on the multiplex PCR reads, TCRdb lists one record per CDR3 protein. The repertoire has about 600,000 distinct CDR3 sequences, about 35% of them found once; the top ten carry 4% to 5%. The specimen sequenced was peripheral blood or thyroid tissue (not recorded which). The receptors were gathered from an adult man with Graves' hyperthyroidism. The CDR3 runs from the conserved cysteine through the conserved F or W. D genes are given only for firm matches. The listing skips clone size in some rows; elsewhere it reads once, few, many or a size class.

d_call	v_call	j_call	clone_size	cdr3_nt	cdr3_aa
-	TRBV12-3/TRBV12-4	TRBJ1-6	many	TGTGCCAGCAGTCCACAGGTGAATTCACCCCTCCACTTT	CASSPQVNSPLHF
-	TRBV29-1	TRBJ1-2	-	TGCAGCGTTGATGGTAGCGGCTACACCTTC	CSVDGSGYTF
-	TRBV5-1	TRBJ1-3	many	TGCGCCAGCAGCTTGTCGGGGACCTCTGGAAACACCATATATTTT	CASSLSGTSGNTIYF
TRBD2	TRBV14	TRBJ2-5	many	TGTGCCAGCAGCCAAGATTGGACGCGGGAGGGCCGAGAGACCCAGTACTTC	CASSQDWTREGRETQYF
-	TRBV19	TRBJ1-2	many	TGTGCCAGTAGTTTTAGGTTACGAGTCCTCTATGGCTACACCTTC	CASSFRLRVLYGYTF
TRBD1	TRBV6-6	TRBJ2-7	many	TGTGCCAGCAGTTACTCGGGACCGCTCTCAGGGGGCGAGCAGTACTTC	CASSYSGPLSGGEQYF
-	TRBV29-1	TRBJ2-7	-	TGCAGCCCAGAAGCGCTGGCGGGGGAGCAGTACTTC	CSPEALAGEQYF
-	TRBV6-1	TRBJ2-7	-	TGTGCCAGCAGTGAAATAGCTCCGGGGACTGGAGACTACGAGCAGTACTTC	CASSEIAPGTGDYEQYF
TRBD1	TRBV7-2	TRBJ1-5	-	TGTGCCAGCAGCCAAGGGGGGACAGGGTGGGCAAATCAGCCCCAGCATTTT	CASSQGGTGWANQPQHF
TRBD1	TRBV7-2	TRBJ1-2	few	TGTGCCAGCAGCTTAGGACAGGGAGTACCCAATGGCTACACCTTC	CASSLGQGVPNGYTF
TRBD1	TRBV29-1	TRBJ1-4	-	TGCAGCGCTGGGGGGACAGACGAAAAACTGTTTTTT	CSAGGTDEKLFF
TRBD2	TRBV7-2	TRBJ2-1	-	TGTGCCAGCAGCTTAGTAGCGGGAGTGATAGACAATGAGCAGTTCTTC	CASSLVAGVIDNEQFF
-	TRBV29-1	TRBJ2-2	-	TGCAGCGTCGAACAGGGGGAGCTGTTTTTT	CSVEQGELFF
-	TRBV7-9	TRBJ2-2	-	TGTGCCAGCAGCCAGCACACGGGGGAGCTGTTTTTT	CASSQHTGELFF
TRBD1	TRBV5-1	TRBJ2-6	-	TGCGCCAGCAGTAGACAGGGCCCGAGCTCTGGGGCCAACGTCCTGACTTTC	CASSRQGPSSGANVLTF
-	TRBV10-3	TRBJ1-2	once	TGTGCCATCAGTGAGGTACAGTTTCTCACCTTC	CAISEVQFLTF
TRBD2	TRBV7-9	TRBJ2-1	few	TGTGCCAGCAGCCAGGGACTAGCGGGAGGCGGAGAGCAGTTCTTC	CASSQGLAGGGEQFF
-	TRBV12-3/TRBV12-4	TRBJ2-3	-	TGTGCTAGTGGTTTGGCGGTTCCAGATACGCAGTATTTT	CASGLAVPDTQYF
-	TRBV4-3	TRBJ2-1	-	TGCGCCAGCAGCCAAGAACGGGCTTCAAGCTCCTACAATGAGCAGTCCTTC	CASSQERASSSYNEQSF
TRBD2	TRBV5-8	TRBJ2-7	few	TGTGCCAGCAGCCTGGGGACTAGCGGTTACAACGAGCAGTACTTC	CASSLGTSGYNEQYF
-	TRBV24-1	TRBJ1-5	many	TGTGCCACCACCTGGGACACTGGCAATCAGCCCCAGCATTTT	CATTWDTGNQPQHF
-	TRBV19	TRBJ2-6	many	TGTGCCAGTAGCCAGAGCCCTAAATCTGGGGCCAACGTCCTGACTTTC	CASSQSPKSGANVLTF
-	TRBV5-1	TRBJ2-7	many	TGCGCCAGCAGCTTGAGCCCCCGGGGCCCCTCCTACGAGCAGTACTTC	CASSLSPRGPSYEQYF
TRBD1	TRBV5-1	TRBJ1-6	once	TGCGCCAGCAGCGAAGGGACAGGGATGGCCTCTTCACCCCTCCACTTT	CASSEGTGMASSPLHF
-	TRBV29-1	TRBJ2-5	many	TGCAGCGTTGAAGATAGTAGGACACTGTACCAAGAGACCCAGTACTTC	CSVEDSRTLYQETQYF
-	TRBV9	TRBJ2-5	few	TGTGCCAGCAGCGGCCCGACTAACCAAGAGACCCAGTACTTC	CASSGPTNQETQYF
TRBD1	TRBV7-9	TRBJ2-7	many	TGTGCCAGCAGCCGGGGACAGGGGTGGGACTACGAGCAGTACTTC	CASSRGQGWDYEQYF
TRBD1	TRBV19	TRBJ1-2	many	TGTGCCAGTAGTATCGGCGTCGGGACAGGGATTGGCTACACCTTC	CASSIGVGTGIGYTF
-	TRBV20-1	TRBJ2-3	few	TGCAGTGCTAGAGTAGCGGACCTGCGGAATACGCAGTATTTT	CSARVADLRNTQYF
-	TRBV14	TRBJ2-5	many	TGTGCCAGCAGCCAATTAGGTCAGGTTTGGCAAGAGACCCAGTACTTC	CASSQLGQVWQETQYF
TRBD1	TRBV10-3	TRBJ2-2	-	TGTGCCATCAGCCCTGGGACAGGGGACACCGGGGAGCTGTTTTTT	CAISPGTGDTGELFF
-	TRBV19	TRBJ1-5	many	TGTGCCAGTAGTGGAAAGGGGACGAGCAATCAGCCCCAGCATTTT	CASSGKGTSNQPQHF
TRBD1	TRBV6-2/TRBV6-3	TRBJ2-5	many	TGTGCCAGCCTTAAGACAGGGCGGAAAGAGACCCAGTACTTC	CASLKTGRKETQYF
TRBD1	TRBV12-5	TRBJ1-2	many	TGTGCTAGTGGTTTGGCCACAGGGGGCTCCAGCTATGGCTACACCTTC	CASGLATGGSSYGYTF
-	TRBV7-3	TRBJ2-7	many	TGTGCCAGCAGCTTAAACTCCGGGGGCGAGCAGTACTTC	CASSLNSGGEQYF
TRBD1	TRBV10-3	TRBJ1-6	-	TGTGCCATCAGCGTACGGACAGGGGAAGATTCACCCCTCCACTTT	CAISVRTGEDSPLHF
TRBD1	TRBV7-4	TRBJ1-4	-	TGTGCCAGCAGCGCCGACAGGGGTGAGGATGAAAAACTGTTTTTT	CASSADRGEDEKLFF
TRBD2	TRBV7-8	TRBJ2-5	many	TGTGCCAGCAGCCTAGCTGGAACTAGCGGGAGGGAGACCCAGTACTTC	CASSLAGTSGRETQYF
TRBD1	TRBV12-3/TRBV12-4	TRBJ2-7	few	TGTGCCAGCAGCGGGACAGGCCGCGGATACGAGCAGTACTTC	CASSGTGRGYEQYF
TRBD1	TRBV12-3/TRBV12-4	TRBJ1-5	-	TGTGCCAGCAGTAGGGACAGCAAAGAGACCCAGCATTTT	CASSRDSKETQHF
-	TRBV7-9	TRBJ1-1	-	TGTGCCAGCAGTCCCGCTTTGGGAGGGAACACTGAAGCTTTCTTT	CASSPALGGNTEAFF